This T cell receptor beta chain was recorded in a study of T-cell reconstitution after alpha-beta-depleted transplantation in children. This clonotype was seen at least ten times. The library targeted TCRbeta and was prepared with unique molecular identifiers. MiXCR, applied by TCRdb to the PCR reads, yields one record per CDR3 protein. The sample gives 240,000 or so distinct CDR3 sequences, around 13% of which show up once; roughly 2.6% is in the top ten. CDR1 and CDR2 from the germline V gene are SQVTM and ANQGSEA. The CDR3 consists of 10 residues. V lost 2 bases and J 14 bases, leaving 9 bases between the germline ends.

The receptor was derived from a human donor who donated a stem cell graft to a child with acute lymphoblastic leukemia. Sequences were derived from PBMCs from the stem cell graft donor, sampled from the stem cell graft. The rearrangement links TRBV29-1 to TRBJ1-4; D not resolved. As DNA, the CDR3 is TGCAGCGTTGAAAAGGGCGGGCTGTTTTTT. Protein sequence: CSVEKGGLFF.